This T cell receptor (beta chain) was identified in a study of tumor-infiltrating lymphocytes in primary liver carcinoma. Study in general: Patients comprised men and women whose ages fell between 30 and 69 years.

From approximately 500 ng total RNA, TCR beta cDNA was generated with a primer in the constant region. Slightly modified ARM-PCR, run as three nested multiplex PCR rounds, produced the TCR beta libraries. TCRdb itself ran the multiplex PCR reads through MiXCR, one entry per CDR3 protein. The sample has about 110,000 distinct CDR3 sequences; 80% to 85% are singletons. Overall study findings and caveats: Only about 8-25% of top clones occurred in every one of the five tumor regions.

Of note for this clonotype: The antigen is unknown.

The tissue used was unsorted bulk material of roughly 17-34 mg. RNA and DNA were co-extracted from it with the AllPrep DNA/RNA mini kit. Sampling was performed at five separate regions of each tumor. The TCR was taken from a middle-aged man with primary liver carcinoma and hepatitis B virus infection. The sequenced sample consisted of liver tumor tissue from sampling region 3. Subset indicated: tumor region T3, left-lateral pole.

The CDR3, as DNA: TGTGCCAGCAGCCAAGAGGTAACGGTTGTTTACGAGCAGTACTTC. Protein sequence: CASSQEVTVVYEQYF. The genes are TRBV4-2 and TRBJ2-7; D gene unclear. Trimming removed 0 bases from V and 4 bases from J, with 13 bases in between. The germline gives CDR1 LGHNA, CDR2 YNFKEQ. This CDR3 region has 15 residues.